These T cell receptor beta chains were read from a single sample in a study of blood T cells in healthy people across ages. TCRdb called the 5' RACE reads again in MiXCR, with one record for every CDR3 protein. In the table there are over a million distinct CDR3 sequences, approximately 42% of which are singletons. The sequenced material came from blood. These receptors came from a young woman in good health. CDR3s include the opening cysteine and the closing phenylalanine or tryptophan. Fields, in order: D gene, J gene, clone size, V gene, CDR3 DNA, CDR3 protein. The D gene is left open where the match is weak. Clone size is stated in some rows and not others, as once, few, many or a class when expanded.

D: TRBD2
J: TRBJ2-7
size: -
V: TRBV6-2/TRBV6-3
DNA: TGTGCCAGCGGTAACAGCGGGATCCTCGAGCAGTACTTC
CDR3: CASGNSGILEQYF

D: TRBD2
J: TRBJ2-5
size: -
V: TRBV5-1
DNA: TGCGCCAGCAGCTTGATAGCGGGGGCCCAAGAGACCCAGTACTTC
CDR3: CASSLIAGAQETQYF

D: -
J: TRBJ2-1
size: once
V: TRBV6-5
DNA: TGTGCCTCCGCGGGGATTCCCGCTCTTGAGCAGTTCTTC
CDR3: CASAGIPALEQFF

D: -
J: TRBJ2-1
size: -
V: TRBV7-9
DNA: TGTACCAGCAGCTTAAAACAGGATGAGCAGTTCTTC
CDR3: CTSSLKQDEQFF

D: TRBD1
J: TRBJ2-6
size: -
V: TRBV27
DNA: TGTGCCAGCATTGGGACAGGGTCTGGGGCCAACGTCCTGACTTTC
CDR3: CASIGTGSGANVLTF

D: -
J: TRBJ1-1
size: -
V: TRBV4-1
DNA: TGCGCCAGCAGCCAAGGCCCTCGGGGGACTGAAGCTTTCTTT
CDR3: CASSQGPRGTEAFF

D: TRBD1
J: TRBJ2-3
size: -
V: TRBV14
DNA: TGTGCCAGCAGCACCACCCCCGGGACAGGGGTCGGCGCAGATACGCAGTATTTT
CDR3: CASSTTPGTGVGADTQYF

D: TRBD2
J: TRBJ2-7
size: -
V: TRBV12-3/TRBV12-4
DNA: TGTGCCAGCAGTTCAAACGGGGGGGCGAACCCCTACGAGCAGTACTTC
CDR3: CASSSNGGANPYEQYF

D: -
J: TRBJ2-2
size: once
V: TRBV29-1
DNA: TGCAGCGTTAGAACCGCCTCCTCGAACACCGGGGAGCTGTTTTTT
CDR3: CSVRTASSNTGELFF

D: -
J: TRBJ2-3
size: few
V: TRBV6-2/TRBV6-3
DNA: TGTGCCAGCAGTTATTTCGGCGGGTCTACAGATACGCAGTATTTT
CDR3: CASSYFGGSTDTQYF

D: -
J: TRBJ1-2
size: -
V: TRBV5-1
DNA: TGCGCCAGCAGCTTGGCCTCAGGAGGGACCTATGGCTACACCTTC
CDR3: CASSLASGGTYGYTF

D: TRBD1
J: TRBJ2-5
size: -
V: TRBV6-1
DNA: TGTGCCAGCAGGTTGGGACAGTACCAAGAGACCCAGTACTTC
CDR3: CASRLGQYQETQYF

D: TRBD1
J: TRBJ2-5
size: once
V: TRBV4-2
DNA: TGTGCCAGCAGCCTGACCTCGGGACAGCAAGAGACCCAGTACTTC
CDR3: CASSLTSGQQETQYF

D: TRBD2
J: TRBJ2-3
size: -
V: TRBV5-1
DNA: TGCGCCAGCAGCTCCCCCTGGAGCGGGGGGAGCACAGATACGCAGTATTTT
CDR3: CASSSPWSGGSTDTQYF

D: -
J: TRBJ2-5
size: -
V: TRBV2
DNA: TGTGCCAGCAGTGGGAGTTTAGCCGAACAGTACTTC
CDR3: CASSGSLAEQYF

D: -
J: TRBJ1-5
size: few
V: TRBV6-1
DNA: TGTGCCAGCAGTGACGGATACAATAGCAATCAGCCCCAGCATTTT
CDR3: CASSDGYNSNQPQHF

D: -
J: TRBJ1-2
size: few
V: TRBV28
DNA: TGTGCCAGCAGTTTCCTGGGGGGATCTAACTATGGCTACACCTTC
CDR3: CASSFLGGSNYGYTF

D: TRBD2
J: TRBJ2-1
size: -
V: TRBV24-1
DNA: TGTGCCACCAGTGGGGCCGCGGGCGGGAGGTCCTACAATGAGCAGTTCTTC
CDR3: CATSGAAGGRSYNEQFF

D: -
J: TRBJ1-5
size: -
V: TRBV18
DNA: TGTGCCAGCTCACCGACCAGGGAACAGCCCCAGCATTTT
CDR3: CASSPTREQPQHF

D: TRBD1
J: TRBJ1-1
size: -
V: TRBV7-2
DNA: TGTGCCAGCAGCCCCGGGACAGCACAGGGAGGCAGGCGGACTGAAGCTTTCTTT
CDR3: CASSPGTAQGGRRTEAFF

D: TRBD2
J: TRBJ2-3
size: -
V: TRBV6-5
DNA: TGTGCCAGCAGTTACGGCGGGACTAGTCGCACATATACGCAGTATTTT
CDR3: CASSYGGTSRTYTQYF

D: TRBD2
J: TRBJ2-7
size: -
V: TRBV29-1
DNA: TGCAGCGTTTTTGGGCTAGCGGGAGGGGAAACCTACAATGAGCAGTACTTC
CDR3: CSVFGLAGGETYNEQYF

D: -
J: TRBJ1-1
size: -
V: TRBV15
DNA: TGTGCCACCAGCAGAGATGGGGGCACTGAAGCTTTCTTT
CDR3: CATSRDGGTEAFF

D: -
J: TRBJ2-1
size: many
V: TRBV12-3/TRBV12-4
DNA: TGTGCCAGCAGTTTCGACAATGAGCAGTTCTTC
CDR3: CASSFDNEQFF

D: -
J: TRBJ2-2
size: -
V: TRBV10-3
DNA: TGTGCCACCCTGGACGGCCGAAGGGCCACCGGGGAGCTGTTTTTT
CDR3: CATLDGRRATGELFF

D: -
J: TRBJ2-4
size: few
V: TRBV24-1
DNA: TGTGCCACCAGTGATTCAGAAGGCATTCAGTACTTC
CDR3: CATSDSEGIQYF

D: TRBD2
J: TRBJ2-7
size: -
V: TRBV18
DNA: TGTGCCAGCTCACTACGGACTAGCGGCGAGCAGTACTTC
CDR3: CASSLRTSGEQYF

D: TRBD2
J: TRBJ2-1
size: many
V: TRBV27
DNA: TGTGCCACCTCCGAAGGGACTAGCGGCTACAATGAGCAGTTCTTC
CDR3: CATSEGTSGYNEQFF

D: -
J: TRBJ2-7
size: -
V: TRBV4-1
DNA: TGCGCCAGCAGCCTTCTCCGGGACGGGAGCCCCGAGCAGTACTTC
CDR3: CASSLLRDGSPEQYF

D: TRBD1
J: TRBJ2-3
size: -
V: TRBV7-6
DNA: TGTGCCAGCAGCTTAGGCGTACAGGGGACAGATACGCAGTATTTT
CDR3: CASSLGVQGTDTQYF

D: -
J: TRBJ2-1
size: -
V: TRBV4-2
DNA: TGTGCCAGCAGCCAAGAGTCGGCCCTCGGGAATGAGCAGTTCTTC
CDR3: CASSQESALGNEQFF

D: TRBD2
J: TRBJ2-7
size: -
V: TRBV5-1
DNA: TGCGCCAGCAGCGACGGGACTAGCGGTGGATACGAGCAGTACTTC
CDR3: CASSDGTSGGYEQYF

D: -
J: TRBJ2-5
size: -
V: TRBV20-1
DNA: TGCAGTGCTGAGGCCGGCGAGACCCAGTACTTC
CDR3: CSAEAGETQYF

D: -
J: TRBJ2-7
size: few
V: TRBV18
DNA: TGTGCCAGCTCAAACACCATATCCTACAATGAGCAGTACTTC
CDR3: CASSNTISYNEQYF

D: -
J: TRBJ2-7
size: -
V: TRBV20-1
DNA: TGCAGTGCTAACCCCGCTAGAGACTACGAGCAGTACTTC
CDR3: CSANPARDYEQYF

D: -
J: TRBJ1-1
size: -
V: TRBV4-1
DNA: TGCGCCAGCAGCCAAGGACCGGGACTTCGTCCCACTGAAGCTTTCTTT
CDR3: CASSQGPGLRPTEAFF